The present TCR beta chain was sequenced within a study of OX40 agonist ivuxolimab in advanced cancers. About the research overall: Participants, roughly 81% male, averaged roughly 59 years of age, ranging from roughly 23 to 90.

TCRdb keeps only in-frame clones here, not all; method: immunoSEQ multiplex PCR. The sample carries some 39,000 clones, 80% to 90% recorded once. Findings of the study overall: Several nonresponders also turned out to have low normalized T-cell clonal expansion.

The CDR3 has 20 residues. V was cut by 2 bases and J by 2 bases, with 24 bases left in between. Per germline, CDR1 MGHRA and CDR2 YSYEKL. As to this clone: The antigen remains unidentified.

This TCR was recovered from an adult with an advanced solid tumor such as melanoma, head and neck, liver or kidney cancer. The sample was CD4+ or CD8+ T cells sorted from blood, taken in a trial of the OX40 agonist ivuxolimab. This rearrangement joins TRBV4-1 to TRBJ1-4; TRBD1 is a possible D gene (5 bases). CDR3 sequence reads: CASSQRGGWTLGPTNEKLFF. As DNA, the CDR3 is TGCGCCAGCAGCCAAAGGGGAGGATGGACGTTAGGTCCGACTAATGAAAAACTGTTTTTT.